This T cell receptor (beta chain) was identified in a study of Graves' ophthalmopathy and Graves' hyperthyroidism (dated by TCRdb to between 2018 and 2020). Background for the entire study: Peripheral blood samples were taken at the time of initial diagnosis, before any treatment was given. The 100 discovery patients were randomly split 7:3 into training and test sets. An independent validation cohort comprised 18 to 20 hyperthyroidism patients and around 16 patients who later progressed from hyperthyroidism to ophthalmopathy. In six hyperthyroidism patients, T-cell repertoires of thyroid tissue and blood were compared. Following sample collection, hyperthyroidism patients were given methimazole at a starting dose of 30 mg daily, and ophthalmopathy patients were given high-dose intravenous methylprednisolone. The study used TCR beta repertoire signatures to distinguish Graves' ophthalmopathy from Graves' hyperthyroidism and to predict progression to ophthalmopathy. In total, approximately 130 blood samples were TCR-sequenced: 40 to 45 ophthalmopathy, under 85 hyperthyroidism and some 17 hyperthyroidism-to-ophthalmopathy patients. To explore V-J signatures that separate ophthalmopathy from hyperthyroidism, a discovery set of about 100 patients was enrolled, consisting of under 50 with ophthalmopathy and approximately 57 with stable hyperthyroidism.

The CDR3 measures 13 amino acids from cysteine to phenylalanine. Only CDR3 DNA is held: 39 bases, read in frame from base 1. A distance of 13 bases separates the germline ends of V and J, which lose 5 bases and 5 bases respectively. Taken from the germline V gene, the CDR1 and CDR2 loops are MNHEY and SVGAGI. In its sample, this clonotype was seen a few times. This clone's antigen is unknown. No much larger clone exists at a distance of one base, and base qualities are not known. For repertoire sequencing, the TCR beta CDR3 regions were amplified from RNA transcripts. A first-round RT-PCR used HTBI primers with the Qiagen OneStep RT-PCR kit, followed by a second-round multiplex PCR, size selection and purification. Sequencing of the libraries was carried out on an Illumina HiSeq2000 in paired-end mode with 100 bp reads. For the original study's pipeline: SOAPnuke was used to process the reads, throwing out any read that had adapters, had uncalled bases, had a mean Phred below 15, or lacked an exact constant-primer or identifier match. COPE v1.2.5 was used to merge high-quality paired reads. Unique nucleotide sequences were defined as clonotypes and aligned to IMGT TRB V, D and J references using MiTCR v1.1. Only V-J combinations with frequency above 0.0001 were analysed, covering 99.2% of repertoires. A TCR clonal expansion and chaos score per V-J combination was defined as the ratio of F50 clonal expansion to chaos observed in the TCRdist matrix. Welch's t-statistics and random forest were used to reduce features to about a dozen V-J combinations, which were fed into a naive Bayes classifier. The similarity between thyroid and blood repertoires was quantified using the Morisita-Horn index. TCRdb reanalyzed the raw reads on its own, using fastp at Q25 for trimming and MiXCR for clone calling, and kept in-frame beta chains. Rows with one shared CDR3 protein collapse into an entry with the most common genes and DNA. These V and J calls rely on TCRdb rather than the paper's analysis. The sample has fewer than 400,000 distinct CDR3 sequences on record, around 20% of them singletons. 1.5% to 2% of the sample belongs to the ten largest clones.

Patients with ophthalmopathy had moderately to severely active disease, with a Clinical Activity Score of 3 or more, a NOSPECS grade of 4 or more, and a disease duration of less than 3 months. Patients were excluded if they had other autoimmune diseases, uncontrolled infections, pregnancy or lactation. Diagnosis was based on clinical symptoms, serum thyroxine, TRAb, thyroid ultrasound and orbital computed tomography. Ficoll-Paque density gradient centrifugation was used to isolate PBMCs from around 9.1 ml of fresh peripheral blood. Total RNA was extracted using Trizol reagent, and RNA quality was checked on an Agilent 2100 Bioanalyzer. Paper-wide results and their limitations: No statistical method was used to predetermine the sample size, and group allocation was not hidden from the investigators. In cross-validation, the 13-signature model distinguished ophthalmopathy from stable hyperthyroidism with 87.88% sensitivity and over 81% specificity, while in the test set the corresponding values were roughly 80% and 75%. Among expanded thyroid clonotypes with frequency above 0.001, most also showed up in blood, which suggests that blood repertoires may reflect the thyroid immune response. In validation, the model predicted ophthalmopathy progression with 55% to 71% sensitivity and approximately 78% specificity; eleven to twelve predicted patients were CT-confirmed with GO in a median of 6.5 months.

The sequenced material came from peripheral blood. This TCR derives from a woman between 18 and 29 years old with Graves' ophthalmopathy. Donor details come from another sample of the same person, matched by shared clones. The chain employs TRBV6-5 and TRBJ2-7; TRBD1 could be the D gene, as 6 bases match. The CDR3 is CASSPTGRHEQYF. The base sequence is TGTGCCAGCAGTCCGACAGGAAGGCACGAGCAGTACTTC.